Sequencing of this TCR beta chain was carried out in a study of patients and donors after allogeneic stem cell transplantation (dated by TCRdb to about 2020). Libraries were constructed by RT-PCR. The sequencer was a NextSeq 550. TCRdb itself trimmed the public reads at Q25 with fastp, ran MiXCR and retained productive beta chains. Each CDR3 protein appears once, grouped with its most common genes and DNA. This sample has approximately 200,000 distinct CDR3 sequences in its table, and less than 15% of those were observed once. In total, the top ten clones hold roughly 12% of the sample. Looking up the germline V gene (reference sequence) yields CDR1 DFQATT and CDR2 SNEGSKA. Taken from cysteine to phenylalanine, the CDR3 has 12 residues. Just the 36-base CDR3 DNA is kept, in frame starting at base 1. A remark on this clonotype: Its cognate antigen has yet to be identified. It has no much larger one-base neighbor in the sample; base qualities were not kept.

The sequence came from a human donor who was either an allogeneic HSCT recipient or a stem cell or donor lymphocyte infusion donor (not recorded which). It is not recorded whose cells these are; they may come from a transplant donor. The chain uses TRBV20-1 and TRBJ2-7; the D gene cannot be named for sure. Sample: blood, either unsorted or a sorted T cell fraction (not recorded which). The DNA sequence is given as TGCTCCATCCCGGGCGAATCCTACGAGCAGTACTTC. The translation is CSIPGESYEQYF.